This TCR beta chain was observed in a study of early T cells in non-severe SARS-CoV-2 infection. Notes on the study in general: VDJdb matches were skewed toward anti-spike CD8 T cell responses.

Remarks on this clonotype: What it binds is not known.

Attached unique molecular identifiers marked individual cDNA molecules. TCRdb used MiXCR to reprocess the 5' RACE reads, holding one entry per CDR3 protein. The sample yields tens of thousands of distinct CDR3 sequences, approximately 12% seen once. Germline loops: CDR1 SQVTM, CDR2 ANQGSEA. CDR3 size: 14 residues. Losses at the gene ends were 8 bases for V and 1 base for J; bases not matched to a gene: 7. The sample taken for sequencing was whole blood. The chain links TRBV29-1 to TRBJ2-3; 9 bases fit TRBD1. The TCR sequence derives from an adult who was a healthcare worker with PCR-confirmed SARS-CoV-2 infection or an uninfected control (not recorded which). As DNA, the CDR3 is TGCAGCTCGTGGGGACAGGGAGGCACAGATACGCAGTATTTT. The encoded protein is CSSWGQGGTDTQYF.